Presented here are 16 T cell receptor beta chains from one specimen sequenced in a study of CD8 T cells in Susac syndrome. Reverse transcription of roughly 0.5 to 1 ug RNA was carried out with random hexamers. TCRdb called the immunoSEQ multiplex PCR reads again in MiXCR, with one record for every CDR3 protein. There are just under 95,000 distinct CDR3 sequences in the sample; roughly 94% occur only once, and 0.3% to 0.35% lies in the top ten. The sequencing input was CD4+ T cells from PBMCs. All receptors derive from a human donor with Susac syndrome.

V is TRBV5-1 and J is TRBJ1-1, with D possibly matching TRBD1 (6 bases). CDR1 SGHRS and CDR2 YFSETQ come from the germline V gene. The CDR3 spans 14 residues. Trimming pared 0 bases from V and 4 bases from J, leaving 10 bases between. CDR3 amino acids: CASSLAGGGTEAFF. CDR3 DNA sequence: TGCGCCAGCAGCTTGGCGGGAGGGGGCACTGAAGCTTTCTTT.

V usage is TRBV7-2 and J usage is TRBJ2-5, with 9 bases identical to TRBD2. V lost 4 bases, J lost 7 bases, and 7 bases stayed unmatched. Per the germline V gene, CDR1 is SGHTA and CDR2 is FQGNSA. The CDR3 is 14 residues long. The CDR3 DNA reads TGTGCCAGCAGCTCCCGCGGGGGGGAGGGGACCCAGTACTTC. Encoded protein: CASSSRGGEGTQYF.

The chain recombines TRBV5-4 with TRBJ2-5, with 13 bases matching TRBD2. The length of the CDR3 is 18 residues. V shed 4 bases, J shed 3 bases, and the junction held 12 bases outside the gene matches. Germline V gives CDR1 SGHNT, CDR2 YYREEE (reference sequence). CDR3 coding DNA: TGTGCCAGCAGCCTCGGACTAGCGGGGGCCTTCTTCAAAGAGACCCAGTACTTC. Protein product: CASSLGLAGAFFKETQYF. Complete variable domain (other parts from reference TRBV5-4 and TRBJ2-5): ETGVTQSPTHLIKTRGQQVTLRCSSQSGHNTVSWYQQALGQGPQFIFQYYREEENGRGNFPPRFSGLQFPNYSSELNVNALELDDSALYLCASSLGLAGAFFKETQYFGPGTRLLVL.

The chain joins TRBV7-2 to TRBJ2-2; D is possibly TRBD1 (5 bases). The V gene lost 7 bases and the J gene lost 2 bases, with 14 bases spanning the gap. Germline CDR1 and CDR2: SGHTA and FQGNSA. The CDR3 has 15 residues. The CDR3 loop is CASTFGATNTGELFF. The CDR3 DNA sequence: TGTGCCAGCACCTTTGGGGCCACAAACACCGGGGAGCTGTTTTTT.

The chain links TRBV5-1 to TRBJ2-1, with 8 bases identical to TRBD1. Germline CDR1 is SGHRS and CDR2 is YFSETQ. CDR3 length equals 13 residues. With V trimmed by 4 bases and J by 9 bases, 6 bases remained unmatched. CDR3 nucleotide sequence: TGCGCCAGCAGCGGGACAGGTGGAGGTGAGCAGTTCTTC. Translation: CASSGTGGGEQFF.

CDR3 sequence reads: CASSWTGAVTF. The CDR3 DNA follows: TGTGCCAGCAGCTGGACGGGGGCGGTCACCTTC. The chain recombines TRBV7-9 with TRBJ1-2; D perhaps matches TRBD1 (6 bases). With 4 bases removed from V and 13 bases from J, the gap between germline ends came to 13 bases. Germline V gene data show CDR1 as SEHNR and CDR2 as FQNEAQ (reference sequence). The CDR3 runs 11 residues.

The V gene is TRBV29-1, the J gene TRBJ1-1; 9 bases match TRBD1. The V segment lost 0 bases and the J segment 5 bases; nucleotides outside the gene matches: 4. CDR1 is SQVTM and CDR2 is ANQGSEA in the germline V gene. The CDR3 extends over 14 amino acids. The CDR3 DNA sequence: TGCAGCGTTGAAGATCGACAGGGGGTAACTGAAGCTTTCTTT. Its translation: CSVEDRQGVTEAFF.

The table lists this clonotype with a count of one. The chain combines TRBV2 with TRBJ2-7; D assignment may be TRBD1 or TRBD2 (5 bases each). V was clipped by 6 bases and J by 6 bases, with 18 bases between them. The germline gives CDR1 SNHLY, CDR2 FYNNEI. The CDR3 is 14 residues long. CDR3 nucleotides: TGTGCCAGCAGCATCCGGGACGGCGGACCCGAGCAGTACTTC. Translation: CASSIRDGGPEQYF.

This sequence joins TRBV5-1 and TRBJ2-7; the match to TRBD1 covers 8 bases. Germline values: CDR1 SGHRS, CDR2 YFSETQ. The CDR3 runs 15 residues. V trimming: 0 bases; J trimming: 5 bases; junction bases outside the gene matches: 7. The CDR3: CASSLDGTGNDEQYF. CDR3 nucleotide sequence: TGCGCCAGCAGCTTGGACGGGACAGGTAACGACGAGCAGTACTTC.

The V call is TRBV3-1, the J call TRBJ2-7; no clear D. V lost 3 bases and J 7 bases, leaving 19 bases between the germline ends. The CDR3 runs to 15 residues. Germline CDR1 reads LGHDT; CDR2 reads YNNKEL (reference sequence). CDR3 sequence: CASSHETSRLGEQYF. CDR3 nucleotides: TGTGCCAGCAGCCACGAAACCTCCAGGTTGGGGGAGCAGTACTTC.

The V call is TRBV9, the J call TRBJ1-6; 9 bases match TRBD1. Unmatched junction bases numbered 6, after V lost 4 bases and J lost 10 bases. The germline CDR1 and CDR2 sequences are SGDLS and YYNGEE. The CDR3 length is 14 residues. The CDR3 DNA is TGTGCCAGCAGCACGACAGGGGGGCAGTCACCCCTCCACTTT. Amino acids: CASSTTGGQSPLHF.

The chain has TRBV19 and TRBJ1-1; weak D call: TRBD1 (5 bases). CDR3 length: 13 amino acids. Between the trimmed V and J ends, which lost 3 bases and 6 bases, there was a span of 11 bases. Germline assignment: CDR1 LNHDA and CDR2 SQIVND (reference sequence). CDR3 amino acids: CASSIRGGPEAFF. Written as DNA, the CDR3 is TGTGCCAGTAGTATTAGGGGAGGGCCTGAAGCTTTCTTT.

CDR3 sequence: CASSSWGVTDQPQHF. CDR3 bases: TGTGCCAGCAGTTCATGGGGCGTGACAGATCAGCCCCAGCATTTT. This chain links TRBV27 with TRBJ1-5; D possibly corresponds to TRBD1 (5 bases). The CDR3 covers 15 residues. From germline, CDR1 is MNHEY and CDR2 SMNVEV (reference sequence). V was clipped by 4 bases and J by 5 bases, with 15 bases between them.

The chain recombines TRBV3-1 with TRBJ2-7; no reliable D call. The CDR3 sequence is 12 residues long. V was cut by 6 bases and J by 2 bases, with 8 bases left in between. Per germline, CDR1 LGHDT and CDR2 YNNKEL (reference sequence). The CDR3 sequence: CASSLQTYEQYF. The CDR3 nucleotides read TGTGCCAGCAGTCTTCAGACCTACGAGCAGTACTTC.

This clonotype has only one observation. V and J are TRBV14 and TRBJ1-1, with D possibly matching TRBD1 (5 bases). Germline assignment: CDR1 SGHDN and CDR2 FVKESK. The V and J ends lost 4 bases and 4 bases respectively, with 7 bases between them. The CDR3 is 12 amino acids. CDR3 sequence: CASSRRGTEAFF. The CDR3 DNA sequence: TGTGCCAGCAGCCGAAGGGGCACTGAAGCTTTCTTT.

This clonotype was detected only a few times. The chain links TRBV5-1 to TRBJ2-7; D gene uncertain. CDR1 is SGHRS and CDR2 is YFSETQ in the germline V gene. This CDR3 has 15 residues. V was cut by 3 bases and J by 1 base, with 14 bases left in between. The chain's CDR3 is CASSSWKEGSYEQYF. CDR3 coding DNA: TGCGCCAGCAGCTCATGGAAAGAAGGGTCCTACGAGCAGTACTTC.